This TCR beta chain was observed in a study of T cells in Graves' hyperthyroidism and ophthalmopathy. A Clinical Activity Score of at least 3, a NOSPECS grade of at least 4 and a duration under 3 months were recorded in the ophthalmopathy patients. Clinicians diagnosed patients from clinical symptoms, serum thyroxine and TRAb, thyroid ultrasound and orbital computed tomography. The study, taken as a whole, reports: The majority of expanded thyroid clonotypes above 0.001 also appeared in blood.

Germline V gives CDR1 LGHDT, CDR2 YNNKEL (reference sequence). This CDR3 has 16 residues. The J segment lost 0 bases and the V segment lost 1 base, leaving 4 bases of the junction unmatched. RNA transcripts provided the source from which TCR beta CDR3 regions were amplified. First-round RT-PCR targeting the TCR CDR3 was performed with the HTBI primer set. TCRdb reanalysed the multiplex PCR reads using MiXCR and keeps one entry per CDR3 protein. Counted here are approximately 490,000 distinct CDR3 sequences, under 25% occurring once; the ten biggest clones make up roughly 49%. To note about this clonotype: Its antigen is unknown.

The sequence came from a woman in her seventies with Graves' ophthalmopathy. The chain carries TRBV3-1 and TRBJ2-3, with 7 positions matching TRBD2. Sequencing was carried out using blood. Here the CDR3 DNA reads TGTGCCAGCAGCCAAGCAGCGGGAAAAAGCACAGATACGCAGTATTTT. Translating gives CASSQAAGKSTDTQYF.